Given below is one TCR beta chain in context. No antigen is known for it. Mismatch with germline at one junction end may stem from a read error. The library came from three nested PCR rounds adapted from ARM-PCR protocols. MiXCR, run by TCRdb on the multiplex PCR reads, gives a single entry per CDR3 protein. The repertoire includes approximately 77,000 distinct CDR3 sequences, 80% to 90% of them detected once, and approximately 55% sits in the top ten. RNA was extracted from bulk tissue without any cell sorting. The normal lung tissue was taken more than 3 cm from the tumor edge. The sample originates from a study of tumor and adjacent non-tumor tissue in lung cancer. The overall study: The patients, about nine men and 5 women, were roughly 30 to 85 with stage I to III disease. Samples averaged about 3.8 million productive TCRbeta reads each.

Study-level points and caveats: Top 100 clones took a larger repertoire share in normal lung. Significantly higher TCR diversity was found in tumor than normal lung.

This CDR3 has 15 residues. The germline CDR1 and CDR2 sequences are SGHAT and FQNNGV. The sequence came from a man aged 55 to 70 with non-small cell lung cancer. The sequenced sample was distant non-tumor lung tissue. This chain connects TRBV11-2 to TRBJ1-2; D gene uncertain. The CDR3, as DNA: TGTGCCAGCAGCTCCCTTGGGAGTGGAGCCTTCGGCTACACCTTT. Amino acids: CASSSLGSGAFGYTF.